The 20 T cell receptor beta chains below were found in one sample sequenced in a study of blood T cell repertoires in COVID-19. Sequenced by immunoSEQ multiplex PCR; TCRdb stores in-frame clones only, minus some. This table holds roughly 100,000 clones, approximately 76% found once. Sequenced sample: peripheral blood. All receptors derive from a woman in her seventies with acute or convalescent COVID-19.

The J gene is TRBJ2-3, the V gene TRBV24-1; possibly TRBD1 for D (6 bases). The CDR3 has 14 amino acids. Trimming removed 6 bases from V and 1 base from J, with 10 bases in between. Germline-derived CDR1 and CDR2 are KGHDR and SFDVKD. The CDR3 region has the DNA TGTGCCACCAGTCCGGCAGGGGGCACAGATACGCAGTATTTT. Translation gives CATSPAGGTDTQYF.

The V call is TRBV28, the J call TRBJ1-5; TRBD1 matches at 10 bases. Germline V CDR1 and CDR2: MDHEN, SYDVKM. The CDR3 contains 15 residues. Trimming took 5 bases from V and 4 from J; bases not matched to a gene: 5. The CDR3 DNA follows: TGTGCCAGCAGTCAAGGGGACAGGGGAAATCAGCCCCAGCATTTT. Translated, it gives CASSQGDRGNQPQHF.

The rearrangement uses TRBV5-1 and TRBJ1-4; a weak D match, TRBD1 (5 bases). The CDR3 contains 14 residues. V shed 0 bases and J shed 7 bases, with 10 bases lying between them. Germline CDR1 and CDR2: SGHRS and YFSETQ. In nucleotides, the CDR3 is TGCGCCAGCAGCTTGGGGCAGGGTGGTGAAAAACTGTTTTTT. This sequence encodes CASSLGQGGEKLFF. Based on the CDR3 plus reference TRBV5-1 and TRBJ1-4, the full variable domain is KAGVTQTPRYLIKTRGQQVTLSCSPISGHRSVSWYQQTPGQGLQFLFEYFSETQRNKGNFPGRFSGRQFSNSRSEMNVSTLELGDSALYLCASSLGQGGEKLFFGSGTQLSVL.

The rearrangement joins TRBV28 to TRBJ2-2; 10 nucleotides line up with TRBD1. After removal of 1 base from V and 9 bases from J, the junction contained 8 bases not matched to a gene. CDR1 and CDR2 (germline): MDHEN, SYDVKM. The CDR3 runs 16 residues. CDR3 DNA: TGTGCCAGCAGTTTATCCGCGGGACAGGGGACCAGGGAGCTGTTTTTT. Its protein product is CASSLSAGQGTRELFF.

This sequence joins TRBV5-1 and TRBJ2-7, with TRBD1 identical over 9 bases. The germline CDR1 and CDR2 sequences are SGHRS and YFSETQ. The J segment lost 2 bases and the V segment lost 3 bases, leaving 6 bases of the junction unmatched. The CDR3 loop spans 15 amino acids. The DNA for the CDR3 is TGCGCCAGCAGCTCCCGACAGGGGGTCGCCTACGAGCAGTACTTC. Translated, it gives CASSSRQGVAYEQYF.

This clone appeared a few times. This rearrangement joins TRBV27 to TRBJ1-3, with D perhaps matching TRBD1 (5 bases). The CDR3 sequence is 18 residues long. V was clipped by 3 bases and J by 0 bases, with 18 bases between them. Germline CDR1 is MNHEY and CDR2 is SMNVEV (reference sequence). This CDR3 is CASSFPVEGQVSGNTIYF. The CDR3 coding sequence is TGTGCCAGCAGTTTCCCAGTGGAGGGGCAAGTCTCTGGAAACACCATATATTTT.

This chain links TRBV13 with TRBJ1-1; 7 positions agree with TRBD1. The germline V gene encodes CDR1 PRHDT and CDR2 FYEKMQ (reference sequence). The trim removed 4 bases at V and 5 bases at J, leaving 13 bases unmatched. There are 16 residues in the CDR3. The CDR3 DNA follows: TGTGCCAGCAGCTCGTACCACAGGGGTTGGTGGACTGAAGCTTTCTTT. Protein product: CASSSYHRGWWTEAFF.

This clone was counted a few times. The chain carries TRBV30 and TRBJ1-2; no firm D call. CDR3 length: 13 residues. Looked up from germline, CDR1 is GTSNPN and CDR2 is SVGIG (reference sequence). With 6 bases removed from V and 5 bases from J, the gap between germline ends came to 16 bases. In nucleotides, the CDR3 is TGTGCCTGCCGCCCGGCGGAAAAGTATGGCTACACCTTC. Translating it yields CACRPAEKYGYTF. Full variable domain (missing parts from reference TRBV30 and TRBJ1-2): SQTIHQWPATLVQPVGSPLSLECTVEGTSNPNLYWYRQAAGRGLQLLFYSVGIGQISSEVPQNLSASRPQDRQFILSSKKLLLSDSGFYLCACRPAEKYGYTFGSGTRLTVV.

The V gene is TRBV19, the J gene TRBJ2-1; possibly TRBD2 for D (5 bases). V lost 6 bases, J lost 2 bases, and 17 bases lay in between. Germline CDR1 and CDR2: LNHDA and SQIVND (reference sequence). CDR3 length equals 16 residues. The DNA of the CDR3 is TGTGCCAGTAGATTGACCGGGGTAGGAACCTACAATGAGCAGTTCTTC. Residues: CASRLTGVGTYNEQFF.

V usage is TRBV6-5 and J usage is TRBJ2-3, with D perhaps matching TRBD2 (5 bases). Germline V CDR1 and CDR2: MNHEY, SVGAGI. V was clipped by 9 bases and J by 2 bases, with 15 bases between them. The CDR3 length is 14 residues. This CDR3 is CASLRDTYTDTQYF. In nucleotides, the CDR3 is TGTGCCAGTCTCCGGGATACTTACACAGATACGCAGTATTTT.

CDR3 sequence (DNA): TGTGCCAGCAGCAGAGACAGGGCCGTGAGCGCTTTCTTT. It codes for CASSRDRAVSAFF. This sequence joins TRBV21-1 and TRBJ1-1; the listed D gene, TRBD1, was not tested against the DNA. TRBV21-1 is labeled a pseudogene. The CDR3 runs to 13 residues.

This chain uses TRBV5-4 with TRBJ2-1; a possible D gene is TRBD2 (6 bases). CDR3 length: 14 amino acids. Germline assignment: CDR1 SGHNT and CDR2 YYREEE (reference sequence). The ends were cut back, 4 bases at V and 8 bases at J, with 16 bases in the middle. This CDR3 is CASSPPPGGDEQFF. In nucleotides, the CDR3 is TGTGCCAGCAGCCCGCCCCCCGGAGGGGATGAGCAGTTCTTC.

The chain is built from TRBV7-7 and TRBJ2-5, with a weak D call TRBD1 (6 bases). Trimming stripped 5 bases from V and 3 bases from J, with 16 bases between. CDR3 length: 15 amino acids. Germline loops: CDR1 SSHAT, CDR2 FNYEAQ (reference sequence). CDR3 sequence: CASSPRQVKEETQYF. The CDR3 DNA reads TGTGCCAGCAGCCCACGACAGGTCAAAGAAGAGACCCAGTACTTC. Filled out from reference TRBV7-7 and TRBJ2-5, the complete variable domain reads GAGVSQSPRYKVTKRGQDVTLRCDPISSHATLYWYQQALGQGPEFLTYFNYEAQPDKSGLPSDRFSAERPEGSISTLTIQRTEQRDSAMYRCASSPRQVKEETQYFGPGTRLLVL.

The chain has TRBV5-7 and TRBJ2-6; possible D gene TRBD1, 6 bases. TRBV5-7 is assigned to the ORF class and has an uncertain function. The CDR3 runs to 18 residues. V was trimmed by 4 bases and J by 0 bases, leaving 17 bases between them. CDR3: CASSSLRQVHSGANVLTF. In DNA, the CDR3 is TGTGCCAGCAGCAGCCTAAGACAGGTCCACTCTGGGGCCAACGTCCTGACTTTC.

This chain connects TRBV6-2 or TRBV6-3 to TRBJ2-5; D remains unclear. The CDR3 is 15 residues long. Trimming stripped 2 bases from V and 5 bases from J, with 15 bases between. CDR1 and CDR2 (germline): MNHEY, SVGEGT. CDR3 in DNA: TGTGCCAGCAGTTACCACACCGGGTCCCAGGAGACCCAGTACTTC. Amino acid sequence: CASSYHTGSQETQYF.

The chain employs TRBV7-2 and TRBJ2-7; perhaps TRBD1 as D (6 bases). The CDR3 has 15 residues. V was clipped by 1 base and J by 1 base, with 11 bases between them. Germline V lookup: CDR1 SGHTA, CDR2 FQGNSA. The CDR3, as DNA: TGTGCCAGCAGCTTAGTCAGGGGATGGTCCTACGAGCAGTACTTC. Translation: CASSLVRGWSYEQYF.

This clone was found a few times. The J gene is TRBJ2-2, the V gene TRBV30; 7 nucleotides align to TRBD1. V trimming: 8 bases; J trimming: 7 bases; junction bases outside the gene matches: 10. The CDR3 contains 13 residues. Looked up from germline, CDR1 is GTSNPN and CDR2 is SVGIG (reference sequence). This CDR3 reads CAGSGQSFGELFF. CDR3 sequence (DNA): TGTGCCGGATCGGGACAGAGCTTCGGGGAGCTGTTTTTT.

This rearrangement joins TRBV6-5 to TRBJ1-1; D is uncertain. Per the germline V gene, CDR1 is MNHEY and CDR2 is SVGAGI. V was cut by 6 bases and J by 4 bases, with 15 bases left in between. The CDR3 loop spans 14 amino acids. CDR3 loop: CASRREGWATEAFF. The CDR3, as DNA: TGTGCCAGCAGGAGGGAGGGTTGGGCCACTGAAGCTTTCTTT.

The V call is TRBV5-4, the J call TRBJ2-3, with TRBD2 matching 12 bases. Trimming cost V 4 bases and J 4 bases; bases outside gene matches: 7. The CDR3 spans 16 residues. In germline, CDR1 is SGHNT, CDR2 YYREEE (reference sequence). The DNA for the CDR3 is TGTGCCAGCAGCCCCGACCTAGCGGGGGGGCCAGATACGCAGTATTTT. This codes for CASSPDLAGGPDTQYF.

The chain combines TRBV2 with TRBJ2-3, with D tentatively TRBD2 (5 bases). The CDR3 runs to 14 residues. The V gene's germline CDR1 is SNHLY and CDR2 FYNNEI. Trimming cost V 6 bases and J 1 base, with 11 bases left between them. CDR3 nucleotide sequence: TGTGCCAGCAGGCTAGCCCCTGGCACAGATACGCAGTATTTT. Translated: CASRLAPGTDTQYF.